This T cell receptor beta chain stems from a study of OX40 agonist ivuxolimab in advanced cancers. With V trimmed by 7 bases and J by 4 bases, 12 bases remained unmatched. Germline loops: CDR1 MNHEY, CDR2 SMNVEV (reference sequence). The CDR3 is 16 residues long. Method: immunoSEQ multiplex PCR; TCRdb's copy keeps in-frame clones and lacks some. The repertoire holds about 120,000 clones, 90% to 95% seen once, with about 0.14% in the top ten. The sample was CD4+ or CD8+ T cells sorted from blood, taken in a trial of the OX40 agonist ivuxolimab. This TCR was sampled from an adult with an advanced solid tumor such as melanoma, head and neck, liver or kidney cancer. The chain uses TRBV27 and TRBJ2-1; 8 nucleotides line up with TRBD2. CDR3 in DNA: TGTGCCAGCACCCCCGGGGGGCGGGGGGTTTACAATGAGCAGTTCTTC. It yields the protein CASTPGGRGVYNEQFF.